This T cell receptor beta chain comes out of a study of blood T cell repertoires in COVID-19. Study-wide context: Samples representing acute and convalescent COVID-19 were sourced from the United States, Italy and Spain.

Patients at the Seattle site were enrolled during active infection and followed longitudinally. Deletions cut 3 bases from V and 0 bases from J, with 9 bases between. This CDR3 has 15 residues. Looked up from germline, CDR1 is MDHEN and CDR2 is SYDVKM. Study processing details: Estimation of nucleated cell counts relied on the amplification of reference gene primers. The assay was immunoSEQ multiplex PCR, and TCRdb's table has in-frame clones only and misses some. The DNA was the basis for D and trimming; V, J and clone size are from that table. The sample records roughly 45,000 clones, approximately 84% being singletons.

Sequencing was done on a sample of peripheral blood. This TCR was recovered from a woman of 80 years or more with COVID-19, enrolled during active disease. V and J are TRBV28 and TRBJ1-5; no reliable D call. The CDR3 spells CASSFMDYSNQPQHF. The DNA of the CDR3 is TGTGCCAGCAGTTTTATGGACTATAGCAATCAGCCCCAGCATTTT.